A selection of T cell receptor beta chains follows, all from one sample in a study of blood T cell repertoires in COVID-19. The data were produced by immunoSEQ multiplex PCR, yet TCRdb's version contains in-frame clones alone and is incomplete. The table includes about 210,000 clones, about 91% detected once. Sequencing used peripheral blood. The receptor source for this set is a man aged 30 to 45 with acute or convalescent COVID-19. The CDR3 runs from the conserved cysteine through the conserved F or W. The order of the fields is V gene, CDR3 length, clone size, J gene, D gene, CDR3 protein, CDR3 DNA. D genes are given only for firm matches. Clone size appears in some rows only: once, few, many, or a class for an expanded clone.

v_call: TRBV6-5; cdr3_length: 15; clone_size: NA; j_call: TRBJ2-7; d_call: NA; cdr3_aa: CASSSSGQPAGEQYF; cdr3_nt: TGTGCCAGCAGTTCCTCGGGACAGCCCGCGGGAGAGCAGTACTTC
v_call: TRBV12-5; cdr3_length: 13; clone_size: NA; j_call: TRBJ2-2; d_call: NA; cdr3_aa: CASGLTGTGELFF; cdr3_nt: TGTGCTAGTGGTCTCACAGGGACCGGGGAGCTGTTTTTT
v_call: TRBV7-9; cdr3_length: 16; clone_size: few; j_call: TRBJ2-3; d_call: NA; cdr3_aa: CASSPVVEGGADTQYF; cdr3_nt: TGTGCCAGCAGCCCAGTCGTAGAGGGGGGGGCAGATACGCAGTATTTT
v_call: TRBV28; cdr3_length: 12; clone_size: NA; j_call: TRBJ2-5; d_call: NA; cdr3_aa: CASTTRQETQYF; cdr3_nt: TGTGCCAGCACTACCAGGCAAGAGACCCAGTACTTC
v_call: TRBV7-2; cdr3_length: 16; clone_size: NA; j_call: TRBJ2-3; d_call: NA; cdr3_aa: CASSLAARGGTDTQYF; cdr3_nt: TGTGCCAGCAGCTTAGCGGCCAGGGGAGGCACAGATACGCAGTATTTT
v_call: TRBV4-1; cdr3_length: 15; clone_size: NA; j_call: TRBJ2-3; d_call: NA; cdr3_aa: CASSYTETNTDTQYF; cdr3_nt: TGCGCCAGCAGCTACACCGAGACAAACACAGATACGCAGTATTTT
v_call: TRBV11-2; cdr3_length: 14; clone_size: NA; j_call: TRBJ2-2; d_call: TRBD2; cdr3_aa: CASRAGENTGELFF; cdr3_nt: TGTGCCAGCAGGGCGGGAGAGAACACCGGGGAGCTGTTTTTT
v_call: TRBV28; cdr3_length: 14; clone_size: NA; j_call: TRBJ2-7; d_call: TRBD2; cdr3_aa: CASRLGTSSYEQYF; cdr3_nt: TGTGCCAGCAGACTAGGGACTAGCTCTTACGAGCAGTACTTC
v_call: TRBV7-9; cdr3_length: 15; clone_size: NA; j_call: TRBJ2-3; d_call: NA; cdr3_aa: CASSLGTGSTDTQYF; cdr3_nt: TGTGCCAGCAGCTTAGGCACCGGGAGCACAGATACGCAGTATTTT
v_call: TRBV3-1/TRBV3-2; cdr3_length: 14; clone_size: NA; j_call: TRBJ1-4; d_call: NA; cdr3_aa: CASSQLGGSEKLFF; cdr3_nt: TGTGCCAGCAGCCAATTGGGGGGTAGTGAAAAACTGTTTTTT
v_call: TRBV4-2; cdr3_length: 21; clone_size: NA; j_call: TRBJ2-2; d_call: TRBD1; cdr3_aa: CASSQGIMAGTGRKGGGELFF; cdr3_nt: TGTGCCAGCAGCCAAGGGATAATGGCTGGGACAGGGCGAAAAGGTGGTGGGGAGCTGTTTTTT
v_call: TRBV30; cdr3_length: 14; clone_size: once; j_call: TRBJ1-3; d_call: NA; cdr3_aa: CAWRDQGFGNTIYF; cdr3_nt: TGTGCCTGGAGGGATCAGGGGTTCGGAAACACCATATATTTT
v_call: TRBV3-1/TRBV3-2; cdr3_length: 14; clone_size: few; j_call: TRBJ1-1; d_call: TRBD1; cdr3_aa: CASSPQGMGTEAFF; cdr3_nt: TGTGCCAGCAGCCCACAGGGGATGGGCACTGAAGCTTTCTTT
v_call: TRBV2; cdr3_length: 16; clone_size: once; j_call: TRBJ2-3; d_call: NA; cdr3_aa: CASRGLRGQYVDTQYF; cdr3_nt: TGTGCCAGCAGAGGACTAAGGGGACAGTATGTAGATACGCAGTATTTT
v_call: TRBV30; cdr3_length: 13; clone_size: once; j_call: TRBJ1-5; d_call: TRBD1; cdr3_aa: CACSDRGYQPQHF; cdr3_nt: TGTGCCTGTAGCGACAGGGGCTATCAGCCCCAGCATTTT
v_call: TRBV20-1; cdr3_length: 10; clone_size: NA; j_call: TRBJ1-1; d_call: NA; cdr3_aa: CSALDRLAFF; cdr3_nt: TGCAGTGCTTTAGACAGGCTAGCTTTCTTT
v_call: TRBV28; cdr3_length: 16; clone_size: NA; j_call: TRBJ2-3; d_call: TRBD2; cdr3_aa: CASSGWGLAGGDTQYF; cdr3_nt: TGTGCCAGCAGTGGATGGGGACTAGCGGGAGGGGATACGCAGTATTTT
v_call: TRBV9; cdr3_length: 15; clone_size: NA; j_call: TRBJ2-1; d_call: TRBD2; cdr3_aa: CASSVASGSVNEQFF; cdr3_nt: TGTGCCAGCAGCGTAGCTAGCGGGAGTGTCAATGAGCAGTTCTTC
v_call: TRBV5-5; cdr3_length: 19; clone_size: NA; j_call: TRBJ2-3; d_call: TRBD1; cdr3_aa: CASSFRPSRGTGGGDTQYF; cdr3_nt: TGTGCCAGCAGCTTTCGGCCTAGCAGAGGGACAGGGGGTGGAGATACGCAGTATTTT
v_call: TRBV21-1; cdr3_length: 16; clone_size: few; j_call: TRBJ2-3; d_call: NA; cdr3_aa: CASSKSGVDKTDTQYF; cdr3_nt: TGTGCCAGCAGCAAGTCGGGAGTTGATAAGACAGATACGCAGTATTTT